These 5 T cell receptor beta chains originate from one sample sequenced in a study of OX40 agonist ivuxolimab in advanced cancers. Clones were sequenced by immunoSEQ multiplex PCR, and TCRdb holds only the in-frame ones, with some missing. The sample lists about 110,000 clones, approximately 90% occurring once. The sequences come from CD4+ or CD8+ T cells sorted from blood, collected in a trial of the OX40 agonist ivuxolimab. These receptors were taken from an adult with an advanced solid tumor such as melanoma, head and neck, liver or kidney cancer.

The J gene is TRBJ1-1, the V gene TRBV18, with D possibly being TRBD1 (5 bases). Trimming pared 5 bases from V and 0 bases from J, leaving 13 bases between. Germline assignment: CDR1 KGHSH and CDR2 LQKENI. The CDR3 contains 15 residues. The CDR3 bases are TGTGCCAGCTCAGTGAATGGGGGAGTGAACACTGAAGCTTTCTTT. Translation: CASSVNGGVNTEAFF.

The chain carries TRBV6-6 and TRBJ2-2, with TRBD1 identical over 8 bases. The germline V gene has CDR1 MNHNY and CDR2 SVGAGI (reference sequence). This CDR3 has 12 residues. V shed 5 bases, J shed 12 bases, and the junction held 5 bases outside the gene matches. The CDR3 DNA reads as TGTGCCAGCAGTACCCAGGGGGCTAAGCTGTTTTTT. Its translation is CASSTQGAKLFF.

The chain recombines TRBV30 with TRBJ2-3; no clear D. This CDR3 spans 13 amino acids. Trimming took off 0 bases at V and 4 bases at J, with 8 bases between the two ends. CDR1 and CDR2 from the germline V gene are GTSNPN and SVGIG (reference sequence). The CDR3 loop reads CAWSVRGADTQYF. Here the CDR3 DNA reads TGTGCCTGGAGTGTACGTGGGGCAGATACGCAGTATTTT.

V gene TRBV2 combines with J gene TRBJ2-2; no definite D call. Looked up from germline, CDR1 is SNHLY and CDR2 is FYNNEI. There are 16 residues in the CDR3. Trimming stripped 6 bases from V and 8 bases from J, with 22 bases between. The CDR3 sequence is CASSLRTPGVGGELFF. CDR3 bases: TGTGCCAGCAGCCTACGCACCCCGGGCGTGGGGGGGGAGCTGTTTTTT.

V gene TRBV6-5 combines with J gene TRBJ1-1, with D possibly being TRBD1 (5 bases). The CDR3 runs to 13 residues. Germline CDR1 and CDR2: MNHEY and SVGAGI. V lost 4 bases, J lost 6 bases, and 12 bases lay in between. This chain's CDR3 is CASSWDPRAEAFF. DNA for the CDR3: TGTGCCAGCAGTTGGGACCCCAGGGCTGAAGCTTTCTTT.